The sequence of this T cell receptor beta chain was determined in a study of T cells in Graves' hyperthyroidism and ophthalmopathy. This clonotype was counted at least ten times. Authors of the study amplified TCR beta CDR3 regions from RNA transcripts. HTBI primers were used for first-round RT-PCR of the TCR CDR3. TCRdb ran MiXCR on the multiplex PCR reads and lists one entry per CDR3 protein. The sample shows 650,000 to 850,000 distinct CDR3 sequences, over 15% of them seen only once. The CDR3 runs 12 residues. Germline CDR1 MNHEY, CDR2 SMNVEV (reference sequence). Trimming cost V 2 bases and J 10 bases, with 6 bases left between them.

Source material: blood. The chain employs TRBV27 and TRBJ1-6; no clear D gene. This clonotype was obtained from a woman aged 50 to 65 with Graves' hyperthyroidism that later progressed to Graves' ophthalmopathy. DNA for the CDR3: TGTGCCAGCAGTTTAACGGGGTCACCCCTCCACTTT. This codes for CASSLTGSPLHF.